This TCR beta chain was sequenced for a study of shared clonotypes between healthy human individuals. Study-level results: Estimated richness values were generally larger in naive subsets than in memory subsets. Depth of sequencing was expected to influence donor clonotype sharing.

Clones were sequenced by immunoSEQ multiplex PCR, and TCRdb holds only the in-frame ones, with some missing. This sample has about 2.4 million clones, with 93% found just once. For this clone: Its specificity is not known.

Germline V gene sequence: CDR1 LNHDA, CDR2 SQIVND (reference sequence). Trimming removed 9 bases from V and 7 bases from J; junction bases left unmatched: 17. The CDR3 extends over 15 amino acids. This sequence was found in a man younger than 35 in good health. Some clones in this sample may be carry-over from other donors' samples. J is TRBJ2-7 and V is TRBV19; 8 nucleotides line up with TRBD1. The sample was naive CD4+ T cells from PBMCs. Subset denoted: CD45RA+ positively selected. The CDR3 DNA is TGTGCCAGCACCGGAGGACAGGGATTGGGCGTGGAGCAGTACTTC. Amino acid sequence: CASTGGQGLGVEQYF.